These T cell receptor beta chains were read from a single sample in a study of blood T cell repertoires in COVID-19. Sequencing was performed with immunoSEQ multiplex PCR; in TCRdb, only in-frame clones are kept and a portion is missing. The sample has 150,000 to 190,000 clones; approximately 91% are singletons. Sequenced: peripheral blood. The receptors here all came from a woman in her 70s with acute or convalescent COVID-19. Each CDR3 is given with its conserved first and last residue. Fields, in order: clone size, V gene, D gene, J gene, CDR3 protein, CDR3 DNA. A D gene is named only where the DNA matches it firmly. Expanded clones are given a class, and other clones once, few, many or no size at all.

clone_size: once; v_call: TRBV11-2; d_call: TRBD1; j_call: TRBJ2-5; cdr3_aa: CASSFRGFKETQYF; cdr3_nt: TGTGCCAGCAGCTTCAGGGGGTTCAAAGAGACCCAGTACTTC
clone_size: few; v_call: TRBV11-2; d_call: NA; j_call: TRBJ2-2; cdr3_aa: CASSLVTPRGSGELFF; cdr3_nt: TGTGCCAGCAGCTTAGTGACCCCGAGGGGGTCCGGGGAGCTGTTTTTT
clone_size: NA; v_call: TRBV7-2; d_call: NA; j_call: TRBJ1-1; cdr3_aa: CASSRRVNTEAFF; cdr3_nt: TGTGCCAGCAGCAGACGGGTGAACACTGAAGCTTTCTTT
clone_size: NA; v_call: TRBV20-1; d_call: NA; j_call: TRBJ2-5; cdr3_aa: CSAGPVKTQYF; cdr3_nt: TGCAGTGCTGGCCCTGTAAAGACCCAGTACTTC
clone_size: once; v_call: TRBV4-2; d_call: NA; j_call: TRBJ1-3; cdr3_aa: CASSPDTRSGNTIYF; cdr3_nt: TGTGCCAGCAGCCCTGACACCCGCTCTGGAAACACCATATATTTT
clone_size: NA; v_call: TRBV7-6; d_call: NA; j_call: TRBJ2-5; cdr3_aa: CASSPYLGSQETQYF; cdr3_nt: TGTGCCAGCAGCCCCTACCTCGGGTCGCAAGAGACCCAGTACTTC
clone_size: NA; v_call: TRBV7-2; d_call: NA; j_call: TRBJ2-5; cdr3_aa: CASSLARETQYF; cdr3_nt: TGTGCCAGCAGCTTAGCGCGGGAGACCCAGTACTTC
clone_size: NA; v_call: TRBV2; d_call: NA; j_call: TRBJ1-4; cdr3_aa: CASSLTATNEKLFF; cdr3_nt: TGTGCCAGCAGCCTGACAGCAACTAATGAAAAACTGTTTTTT
clone_size: NA; v_call: TRBV5-5; d_call: TRBD1; j_call: TRBJ1-1; cdr3_aa: CASSKGTGGSNTEAFF; cdr3_nt: TGTGCCAGCAGCAAAGGGACAGGGGGCTCTAACACTGAAGCTTTCTTT
clone_size: once; v_call: TRBV2; d_call: NA; j_call: TRBJ1-2; cdr3_aa: CASRSQGLRGYTF; cdr3_nt: TGTGCCAGCAGGTCACAGGGTTTGAGAGGCTACACCTTC
clone_size: NA; v_call: TRBV27; d_call: NA; j_call: TRBJ2-5; cdr3_aa: CASSLQAIGQETQYF; cdr3_nt: TGTGCCAGCAGTTTGCAGGCTATCGGACAAGAGACCCAGTACTTC
clone_size: NA; v_call: TRBV11-2; d_call: NA; j_call: TRBJ2-5; cdr3_aa: CASSYLGPGAETQYF; cdr3_nt: TGTGCCAGCAGCTACCTAGGACCAGGGGCTGAGACCCAGTACTTC
clone_size: once; v_call: TRBV5-6; d_call: NA; j_call: TRBJ2-7; cdr3_aa: CASSKGLISGEQYF; cdr3_nt: TGTGCCAGCAGCAAGGGACTCATCTCAGGCGAGCAGTACTTC
clone_size: NA; v_call: TRBV5-1; d_call: TRBD1; j_call: TRBJ1-1; cdr3_aa: CASRRDRENTEAFF; cdr3_nt: TGCGCCAGCAGGAGGGACAGGGAGAACACTGAAGCTTTCTTT
clone_size: many; v_call: TRBV29-1; d_call: NA; j_call: TRBJ2-2; cdr3_aa: CSVKYATNTGELFF; cdr3_nt: TGCAGCGTCAAATATGCTACGAACACCGGGGAGCTGTTTTTT
clone_size: NA; v_call: TRBV7-9; d_call: TRBD1; j_call: TRBJ1-6; cdr3_aa: CASSLGQGAPYNSPLHF; cdr3_nt: TGTGCCAGCAGCTTAGGGCAGGGGGCACCCTATAATTCACCCCTCCACTTT
clone_size: NA; v_call: TRBV30; d_call: TRBD2; j_call: TRBJ2-7; cdr3_aa: CAWSRTGGGVAYEQYF; cdr3_nt: TGTGCCTGGAGTCGTACGGGGGGGGGCGTCGCCTACGAGCAGTACTTC
clone_size: few; v_call: TRBV7-9; d_call: NA; j_call: TRBJ1-6; cdr3_aa: CASSFGSDNSPLHF; cdr3_nt: TGTGCCAGCAGCTTTGGCAGCGACAATTCACCCCTCCACTTT
clone_size: NA; v_call: TRBV4-1; d_call: TRBD2; j_call: TRBJ2-3; cdr3_aa: CASSQGPSGGLADTQYF; cdr3_nt: TGCGCCAGCAGCCAAGGACCTAGCGGGGGCCTTGCGGATACGCAGTATTTT
clone_size: NA; v_call: TRBV4-2; d_call: TRBD2; j_call: TRBJ2-3; cdr3_aa: CASSQGLAENTDTQYF; cdr3_nt: TGTGCCAGCAGCCAGGGACTAGCGGAAAACACAGATACGCAGTATTTT
clone_size: NA; v_call: TRBV19; d_call: NA; j_call: TRBJ2-1; cdr3_aa: CASSEVGSAAYNEQFF; cdr3_nt: TGTGCCAGTAGTGAGGTTGGGTCCGCGGCCTACAATGAGCAGTTCTTC
clone_size: NA; v_call: TRBV28; d_call: NA; j_call: TRBJ1-5; cdr3_aa: CAAYGGPNQPQHF; cdr3_nt: TGTGCCGCATACGGGGGGCCCAATCAGCCCCAGCATTTT
clone_size: NA; v_call: TRBV5-6; d_call: TRBD1; j_call: TRBJ2-3; cdr3_aa: CASSLRTGGITDTQYF; cdr3_nt: TGTGCCAGCAGCTTGAGGACAGGGGGGATCACAGATACGCAGTATTTT
clone_size: NA; v_call: TRBV7-9; d_call: NA; j_call: TRBJ2-4; cdr3_aa: CASSLVFDTVTQNIQYF; cdr3_nt: TGTGCCAGCAGCTTAGTTTTTGACACCGTAACTCAAAACATTCAGTACTTC
clone_size: NA; v_call: TRBV30; d_call: NA; j_call: TRBJ1-1; cdr3_aa: CAWSVGGGGNTEAFF; cdr3_nt: TGTGCCTGGAGTGTAGGAGGGGGGGGGAACACTGAAGCTTTCTTT
clone_size: NA; v_call: TRBV5-8; d_call: NA; j_call: TRBJ1-2; cdr3_aa: CASSPRGSANRANYGYTF; cdr3_nt: TGTGCCAGCAGCCCAAGAGGGTCAGCCAACAGGGCTAACTATGGCTACACCTTC